The rows below give T cell receptor beta chains drawn from one sample of a study of blood T cell repertoires in COVID-19. TCRdb keeps only in-frame clones here, not all; method: immunoSEQ multiplex PCR. The sample holds 150,000 to 200,000 clones, approximately 90% seen once. The sample taken for sequencing was peripheral blood. Receptor source: a man aged 35-49 years with active or convalescent COVID-19. Each CDR3 is given with its conserved first and last residue.

v_call: TRBV11-2; j_call: TRBJ1-2; cdr3_aa: CASSFNTQGLFTF
v_call: TRBV7-6; j_call: TRBJ1-1; cdr3_aa: CASSSGTSNTEAFF
v_call: TRBV30; j_call: TRBJ1-1; cdr3_aa: CAWIRTANTEAFF
v_call: TRBV7-3; j_call: TRBJ2-7; cdr3_aa: CASSSRTGSEQYF
v_call: TRBV14; j_call: TRBJ1-3; cdr3_aa: CASSRHGGRVAGNTIYF
v_call: TRBV4-1; j_call: TRBJ1-1; cdr3_aa: CASSQNRIEAFF
v_call: TRBV11-3; j_call: TRBJ2-3; cdr3_aa: CASSRGTSGSFNTDTQYF
v_call: TRBV7-9; j_call: TRBJ2-1; cdr3_aa: CASSRGSGEQFF
v_call: TRBV5-1; j_call: TRBJ1-2; cdr3_aa: CASSLARGMNYGYTF
v_call: TRBV19; j_call: TRBJ1-4; cdr3_aa: CASSIPRQGNEKLFF
v_call: TRBV2; j_call: TRBJ1-4; cdr3_aa: CASREGDLELFF
v_call: TRBV28; j_call: TRBJ2-7; cdr3_aa: CASSLSQTGTGLEQYF
v_call: TRBV19; j_call: TRBJ2-1; cdr3_aa: CASKTGLNEQFF
v_call: TRBV28; j_call: TRBJ1-2; cdr3_aa: CASSLHRGIEGYTF
v_call: TRBV14; j_call: TRBJ1-5; cdr3_aa: CASSQSGVGNQPQHF
v_call: TRBV6-6; j_call: TRBJ2-1; cdr3_aa: CASSRPGLAGQYNEQFF
v_call: TRBV7-9; j_call: TRBJ1-4; cdr3_aa: CASSLGTGSSGEKLFF
v_call: TRBV5-4; j_call: TRBJ1-1; cdr3_aa: CASSLPMNTEAFF
v_call: TRBV7-8; j_call: TRBJ1-5; cdr3_aa: CASSLHRDQPQHF
v_call: TRBV5-1; j_call: TRBJ2-1; cdr3_aa: CASRGSGSVYNEQFF
v_call: TRBV7-9; j_call: TRBJ1-1; cdr3_aa: CASSQTGQGAWGAFF
v_call: TRBV3-1/TRBV3-2; j_call: TRBJ2-7; cdr3_aa: CASSQMGTDTAYEQYF
v_call: TRBV3-1/TRBV3-2; j_call: TRBJ1-1; cdr3_aa: CASSPTGERMNTEAFF
v_call: TRBV11-2; j_call: TRBJ2-5; cdr3_aa: CASSLITGEGGTQYF
v_call: TRBV6-4; j_call: TRBJ2-5; cdr3_aa: CASTGLAGVFETQYF
v_call: TRBV5-1; j_call: TRBJ1-1; cdr3_aa: CASSRGQANTEAFF
v_call: TRBV24-1; j_call: TRBJ1-2; cdr3_aa: CATSDTTGYGYTF
v_call: TRBV27; j_call: TRBJ1-1; cdr3_aa: CASSRQGNTEAFF
v_call: TRBV14; j_call: TRBJ2-1; cdr3_aa: CASSQGWSGYEQFF
v_call: TRBV6-1; j_call: TRBJ1-3; cdr3_aa: CASSEGAGGLMDTIYF
v_call: TRBV6-1; j_call: TRBJ1-1; cdr3_aa: CASSESLMSASEAFF
v_call: TRBV19; j_call: TRBJ2-3; cdr3_aa: CASSIGGHSTDTQYF
v_call: TRBV28; j_call: TRBJ1-1; cdr3_aa: CARRQSINTEAFF
v_call: TRBV28; j_call: TRBJ1-4; cdr3_aa: CASVQIPQKLFF
v_call: TRBV28; j_call: TRBJ2-1; cdr3_aa: CASKGGRAGEQFF
v_call: TRBV28; j_call: TRBJ2-7; cdr3_aa: CASSLSVAGARRYEQYF
v_call: TRBV5-1; j_call: TRBJ2-7; cdr3_aa: CASSLVGGSYEQYF
v_call: TRBV10-3; j_call: TRBJ1-1; cdr3_aa: CAISGRNSEHFEAFF
v_call: TRBV28; j_call: TRBJ1-5; cdr3_aa: CASSTPYDSNQPQHF
v_call: TRBV7-3; j_call: TRBJ2-2; cdr3_aa: CASSATRERGTGELFF
v_call: TRBV7-9; j_call: TRBJ1-3; cdr3_aa: CASSLPERLSGNTIYF
v_call: TRBV12-3/TRBV12-4; j_call: TRBJ1-4; cdr3_aa: CASSSHPGRLFF
v_call: TRBV7-2; j_call: TRBJ2-5; cdr3_aa: CASSLAPILGGETQYF
v_call: TRBV15; j_call: TRBJ2-1; cdr3_aa: CATSSRSGEGEQFF
v_call: TRBV5-8; j_call: TRBJ2-7; cdr3_aa: CASRAGGRREQYF
v_call: TRBV3-1/TRBV3-2; j_call: TRBJ2-3; cdr3_aa: CASSQGTSDRWADAQYF
v_call: TRBV19; j_call: TRBJ1-5; cdr3_aa: CASRAITLGGVNQPQHF
v_call: TRBV6-1; j_call: TRBJ2-1; cdr3_aa: CASSDLLGGSYNEQFF
v_call: TRBV7-6; j_call: TRBJ1-1; cdr3_aa: CASSSGSGTAHEAFF
v_call: TRBV5-1; j_call: TRBJ2-7; cdr3_aa: CASSLAGLAGVNEQYF
v_call: TRBV5-1; j_call: TRBJ1-5; cdr3_aa: CASSLGDRSGNQPQHF
v_call: TRBV6-5; j_call: TRBJ1-2; cdr3_aa: CASSYGPDYGYTF
v_call: TRBV6-2/TRBV6-3; j_call: TRBJ1-3; cdr3_aa: CASSSRTGSGNTIYF
v_call: TRBV6-1; j_call: TRBJ2-1; cdr3_aa: CASSGRAGVSYNEQFF
v_call: TRBV9; j_call: TRBJ2-2; cdr3_aa: CASSVGVRTGELFF
v_call: TRBV2; j_call: TRBJ2-3; cdr3_aa: CASRPSGRVADTQYF
v_call: TRBV20-1; j_call: TRBJ2-1; cdr3_aa: CTIPGANEQFF